This T cell receptor (beta chain) was profiled in a study of blood T cell repertoires in COVID-19 (dated by TCRdb to the early 2020s). In the study overall: Samples covering the acute and convalescent phases of COVID-19 were provided by collaborators in the United States, Italy and Spain. Samples were obtained from the ongoing ImmuneRACE study (first 160 participants) and from 1,000 to 1,500 subjects provided by 6 global collaborators. The material from the prospective study consisted of cDNA or gDNA derived from T cells, B-cell-depleted T cells, or PBMCs. Where available, HLA class I and class II types were obtained from metadata supplied by the sample provider rather than from assay-based typing. A de-identified subject ID, COVID-19 status, age in years and sex were almost always included in the sample metadata. The repertoires were released in a freely available public database intended as a resource for research on the immune response to SARS-CoV-2. The dataset comprised deeply sampled blood TCRbeta repertoires from subjects exposed to, actively infected with, or recovered from COVID-19. The research as a whole found: The amount of clinical and demographic metadata varied by source and participant and was provided uncurated.

Comments on this clone: Its antigen remains undetermined. Per-base qualities were not stored, and no clone one base away is much larger.

The immunoSEQ Assay, a bias-controlled multiplex PCR, was used to amplify TCRbeta CDR3 regions from genomic DNA. In the paper's pipeline: Nucleated cell counts per sample were estimated from amplification of reference gene primers within the assay. To quantify the absolute abundance of each unique TCRbeta CDR3 rearrangement, sequence reads were collapsed and filtered. Productive Simpson clonality was computed per sample as the square root of Simpson's diversity index over productive rearrangements. TCRdb stores this immuneACCESS table with in-frame sequences only. Part of the clones is absent; in the studies checked, under half of the shortfall reflects unresolved V genes, and no reason is known for the rest. V, J and clone size derive from that table, while D and trimming were established from the DNA sequence. This sample lists approximately 440,000 clones; 88% were detected once. Roughly 13% of the sample rests with the top ten.

In Seattle, one collaborating source enrolled patients while the infection was active and tracked those patients longitudinally over the course of disease. The collaborating institutions used their own protocols to collect whole blood in K2EDTA tubes. For TCRbeta analysis, collaborator samples were shipped as frozen whole blood, as isolated PBMCs, or as DNA extracted from either sample type. Sequencing used peripheral blood. This TCR was sampled from a woman in her 50s with COVID-19, enrolled during active disease.

The base sequence is TGTGCCAGCAGCCCCCCTGCAGGGAAGAACACCGGGGAGCTGTTTTTT. It codes for CASSPPAGKNTGELFF. The sequence joins TRBV13 to TRBJ2-2; the D gene is perhaps TRBD1, from 5 matching bases. Sequences PRHDT (CDR1) and FYEKMQ (CDR2) are obtained from the germline V gene (reference sequence). The CDR3 spans 16 residues, from the cysteine through the phenylalanine. Solely the CDR3 DNA is kept, with 48 bases framed from the first base. V sheds 5 bases and J sheds 1 base, leaving 14 bases between their ends. The CDR3, completed at both ends by the reference TRBV13 and TRBJ2-2 genes, gives the full variable domain AAGVIQSPRHLIKEKRETATLKCYPIPRHDTVYWYQQGPGQDPQFLISFYEKMQSDKGSIPDRFSAQQFSDYHSELNMSSLELGDSALYFCASSPPAGKNTGELFFGEGSRLTVL.